The clone carrying this T cell receptor (beta chain) came up once. As yet, its antigen is unknown. There are 14 residues in the CDR3. The V segment lost 6 bases and the J segment 5 bases; nucleotides outside the gene matches: 9. Germline CDR1 and CDR2: SNHLY and FYNNEI. The table came from immunoSEQ multiplex PCR; TCRdb's copy has only in-frame clones and leaves some out. The table has over 100,000 clones, around 90% seen once. This sample was included in a study of T cell responses to AZD1222 COVID-19 vaccine. Study overall: The study pooled second doses at about 4 or about 12 weeks. Findings of the study overall: White British donors predominated, females outnumbered males, and clonal diversity was possibly underestimated. Unmutated regions of variants are reportedly targeted by nearly half of spike-specific TCRs.

The TCR sequence derives from an adult in good health. The sequencing here drew on peripheral blood, taken on day 0 of AZD1222 vaccination. The chain is built from TRBV2 and TRBJ2-5; the match to TRBD1 covers 7 bases. CDR3 sequence reads: CASSAIQGWETQYF. DNA for the CDR3: TGTGCCAGCAGCGCGATACAGGGGTGGGAGACCCAGTACTTC.